Listed here are 15 T cell receptor beta chains from one sample, sequenced in a study of T cell responses to AZD1222 COVID-19 vaccine. TCRdb's copy holds only in-frame clones and misses some; the assay was immunoSEQ multiplex PCR. The sample consists of 200,000 or so clones, around 92% of them appearing once. The sample consisted of peripheral blood, taken on day 0 of AZD1222 vaccination. The receptors originated from an adult in good health.

V is TRBV5-4 and J is TRBJ1-1; D remains ambiguous. CDR1 is SGHNT, CDR2 YYREEE, per germline (reference sequence). The CDR3 contains 14 residues. Trimming took off 5 bases at V and 1 base at J, with 12 bases between the two ends. The CDR3 nucleotides are TGTGCCAGCAGTACGGACCCTTGGAACACTGAAGCTTTCTTT. Its protein is CASSTDPWNTEAFF. The full variable domain, rest sourced from reference TRBV5-4 and TRBJ1-1, is ETGVTQSPTHLIKTRGQQVTLRCSSQSGHNTVSWYQQALGQGPQFIFQYYREEENGRGNFPPRFSGLQFPNYSSELNVNALELDDSALYLCASSTDPWNTEAFFGQGTRLTVV.

This clone was seen only a few times. The same CDR3 is also encoded by other DNA sequences in this sample. This chain uses TRBV6-4 with TRBJ2-2; D remains ambiguous. This CDR3 is built from 13 residues. Deletions cut 2 bases from V and 0 bases from J, with 1 base between. The V gene's germline CDR1 is MRHNA and CDR2 SNTAGT. This CDR3 is CASSDTNTGELFF. In DNA form, the CDR3 reads TGTGCCAGCAGTGACACGAACACCGGGGAGCTGTTTTTT.

The CDR3: CASSTRGQPQHF. In DNA, the CDR3 is TGTGCCAGCAGTACAAGGGGTCAGCCCCAGCATTTT. The chain has TRBV27 and TRBJ1-5; D possibly corresponds to TRBD1 (5 bases). Trimming took 5 bases from V and 6 from J, leaving 8 bases between them. The CDR3 runs to 12 residues. From germline, CDR1 is MNHEY and CDR2 SMNVEV (reference sequence).

The rearrangement uses TRBV14 and TRBJ1-1; TRBD1 matches 10 bases. The CDR3 is 17 amino acids. J lost 0 bases, V lost 4 bases, and 8 bases had no gene match. Germline CDR1 and CDR2: SGHDN and FVKESK. Written as DNA, the CDR3 is TGTGCCAGCAGCCCCAATCCGGGACAGGGGATGAACACTGAAGCTTTCTTT. Translation: CASSPNPGQGMNTEAFF.

J is TRBJ1-1 and V is TRBV20-1; no reliable D call. From germline, CDR1 is DFQATT and CDR2 SNEGSKA (reference sequence). This CDR3 is 11 amino acids long. V lost 3 bases and J 6 bases, leaving 8 bases between the germline ends. The CDR3 DNA reads as TGCAGTGCTAGTCGGCTCCCTGAAGCTTTCTTT. Translation: CSASRLPEAFF.

The gene calls are TRBV2 and TRBJ2-1; TRBD2 agrees at 7 bases. Trimming took 6 bases from V and 1 from J; bases not matched to a gene: 9. The CDR3 runs 16 residues. Germline loops: CDR1 SNHLY, CDR2 FYNNEI. The chain's CDR3 is CASRGVRERSYNEQFF. DNA of the CDR3: TGTGCCAGCAGGGGGGTGCGGGAGAGATCCTACAATGAGCAGTTCTTC.

This clone was seen just once. As DNA, the CDR3 is TGCGCCAGCAGCGACGGGGCAGGGAGGTACACTGAAGCTTTCTTT. Translated: CASSDGAGRYTEAFF. The J gene is TRBJ1-1, the V gene TRBV4-1; a possible D gene is TRBD1 (5 bases). V lost 5 bases and J lost 3, with 16 bases in between. This CDR3 comprises 15 residues. Per germline, CDR1 MGHRA and CDR2 YSYEKL.

The rearrangement links TRBV13 to TRBJ1-1, with 10 bases lining up with TRBD1. This CDR3 has 13 amino acids. Germline V gene sequence: CDR1 PRHDT, CDR2 FYEKMQ (reference sequence). V shed 4 bases and J 5 bases; nucleotides not matched to a gene: 1. CDR3 sequence reads: CASSWTGGTEAFF. The CDR3 DNA reads as TGTGCCAGCAGCTGGACAGGGGGTACTGAAGCTTTCTTT.

The V gene is TRBV5-1, the J gene TRBJ2-2; TRBD1 might be the D (5 bases). V lost 2 bases to trimming and J lost 6 bases, with 5 bases between them. Germline V CDR1 and CDR2: SGHRS, YFSETQ. The CDR3 is 12 amino acids. CDR3 amino acids: CASSLGAGELFF. The CDR3 DNA reads TGCGCCAGCAGCTTAGGGGCCGGGGAGCTGTTTTTT.

The chain links TRBV28 to TRBJ1-2; TRBD1 aligns across 7 bases. Germline CDR1 and CDR2: MDHEN and SYDVKM. This CDR3 spans 15 amino acids. Trimming cost V 6 bases and J 1 base; bases outside gene matches: 8. The CDR3 DNA reads as TGTGCCAGCAGAGGGACAGAAGCAAATAACTATGGCTACACCTTC. Its translation is CASRGTEANNYGYTF.

This clone is a singleton in its sample. This chain connects TRBV12-3 or TRBV12-4 to TRBJ2-7; D might be TRBD2 (6 bases). V shed 4 bases and J shed 2 bases, with 9 bases lying between them. This CDR3 contains 13 residues. CDR3 loop: CASSSGGTYEQYV. The CDR3 DNA reads as TGTGCCAGCAGTTCTGGCGGGACCTACGAGCAGTACGTC.

The chain has TRBV6-5 and TRBJ1-2; D uncertain. Germline V gene data show CDR1 as MNHEY and CDR2 as SVGAGI. The CDR3 loop spans 13 amino acids. With 6 bases removed from V and 5 bases from J, the gap between germline ends came to 13 bases. The CDR3 sequence is CASSQYGEYGYTF. The CDR3 region has the DNA TGTGCCAGCAGCCAATATGGGGAGTATGGCTACACCTTC.

Notes on this clone: Additional DNA sequences in this sample encode the identical CDR3. V and J are TRBV29-1 and TRBJ1-2; no clear D. The CDR3 has 11 residues. Trimming pared 4 bases from V and 2 bases from J, leaving 5 bases between. Germline V gene sequence: CDR1 SQVTM, CDR2 ANQGSEA. For the CDR3, the DNA is TGCAGCGTTGGGGAGAACTATGGCTACACCTTC. Protein: CSVGENYGYTF.

Only one count was recorded for this clone. The rearrangement links TRBV5-1 to TRBJ1-1; tentatively, D is TRBD1 (6 bases). Germline V gene sequence: CDR1 SGHRS, CDR2 YFSETQ. The CDR3 runs 15 residues. V was trimmed by 0 bases and J by 5 bases, leaving 14 bases between them. CDR3 nucleotides: TGCGCCAGCAGCTTGGAATGGGGGGGACAAACTGAAGCTTTCTTT. Its translation is CASSLEWGGQTEAFF.

The chain joins TRBV19 to TRBJ1-2, with D possibly TRBD1 on 5 matching bases. The CDR3 sequence is 14 residues long. The V and J ends lost 1 base and 5 bases respectively, with 11 bases between them. Germline V gene sequence: CDR1 LNHDA, CDR2 SQIVND (reference sequence). Here the CDR3 reads CASSIAGRVYGYTF. The CDR3 DNA follows: TGTGCCAGTAGTATAGCGGGCAGGGTTTATGGCTACACCTTC.